The source of this T cell receptor (beta chain) is a study of a mutant IDH1 vaccine in newly diagnosed glioma. Some clones are missing from TCRdb's copy, which holds only in-frame ones; the method was immunoSEQ multiplex PCR. The sample carries 40,000 to 55,000 clones, over 65% recorded once. The time point was: week 35, safety follow-up. Vaccination comprised doses that each held 300 ug of mutant IDH1 20-mer peptide, plus topical imiquimod. The germline gives CDR1 MNHEY, CDR2 SMNVEV (reference sequence). Trimming shortened V by 7 bases and J by 0 bases, and 13 bases separated the two germline ends. The CDR3 is made up of 15 amino acids. The table lists this clone with a few counts. The target antigen is unknown.

This sequence joins TRBV27 and TRBJ1-5; D gene ambiguous. This specimen was PBMCs, taken from a glioma patient whose treatment included an IDH1 peptide vaccine. The receptor was isolated from a middle-aged man with glioma. CDR3 protein: CASKAERASNQPQHF. The CDR3 coding sequence is TGTGCCAGCAAGGCCGAGCGCGCTAGCAATCAGCCCCAGCATTTT.